Each of the 31 T cell receptor beta chains below was sequenced from the same sample in a study of T cells in Graves' hyperthyroidism and ophthalmopathy. RNA transcripts gave rise to amplified TCR beta CDR3 regions. The HTBI set primed first-round TCR CDR3 RT-PCR. TCRdb passed the multiplex PCR reads through MiXCR, listing each CDR3 protein once. Found here are roughly 500,000 distinct CDR3 sequences, 46% of them singletons; the top ten hold 35% to 50%. Sequenced input: peripheral blood or thyroid tissue (not recorded which). All receptors come from an adult woman with Graves' disease, either hyperthyroidism or ophthalmopathy (not recorded which).

This rearrangement joins TRBV5-1 to TRBJ1-1; maybe TRBD1 (5 bases). V was clipped by 3 bases and J by 5 bases, with 14 bases between them. In germline, CDR1 is SGHRS, CDR2 YFSETQ. The CDR3 is made up of 14 amino acids. CDR3 sequence reads: CASSWDPLGTEAFF. CDR3 DNA: TGCGCCAGCAGCTGGGACCCGTTGGGGACTGAAGCTTTCTTT.

As DNA, the CDR3 is TGCGCCAGCAGCTTCCATAGAGGGGTTACTGAAGCTTTCTTT. Translated: CASSFHRGVTEAFF. This chain joins TRBV5-1 and TRBJ1-1, with a possible D match to TRBD1 (5 bases). Trimming removed 2 bases at V and 5 bases at J, with 13 bases between. The CDR3 runs 14 residues. The germline CDR1 and CDR2 sequences are SGHRS and YFSETQ.

Ten or more counts support this clonotype. V is TRBV6-5 and J is TRBJ1-2, with 8 bases lining up with TRBD1. The CDR3 is 15 amino acids. V was clipped by 2 bases and J by 8 bases; unmatched bases: 10. Looked up from germline, CDR1 is MNHEY and CDR2 is SVGAGI. CDR3 in amino acids: CASSYVRGRLLGYTF. The CDR3 region has the DNA TGTGCCAGCAGTTACGTCAGGGGGCGACTGTTGGGCTACACCTTC.

CDR3 sequence reads: CAISGGMMNTEAFF. The CDR3 DNA is TGTGCCATCAGTGGTGGCATGATGAACACTGAAGCTTTCTTT. This chain uses TRBV10-3 with TRBJ1-1; D not certain. The ends were cut back, 4 bases at V and 0 bases at J, with 9 bases in the middle. Germline-derived CDR1 and CDR2 are ENHRY and SYGVKD. This CDR3 spans 14 amino acids.

This chain links TRBV10-3 with TRBJ2-5, with 8 bases matching TRBD2. Per germline, CDR1 ENHRY and CDR2 SYGVKD. The ends lost 5 bases at V and 5 bases at J; junction bases unmatched: 10. The CDR3 spans 15 residues. The CDR3 sequence: CAISPRSGSWETQYF. The CDR3 DNA is TGTGCCATCAGTCCAAGGAGCGGGAGTTGGGAGACCCAGTACTTC.

Regarding this clonotype: A much larger clone lies a single base off, so this may be a read error. J is TRBJ1-6 and V is TRBV20-1; D is ambiguous. Trimming pared 6 bases from V and 10 bases from J, leaving 16 bases between. CDR1 is DFQATT, CDR2 SNEGSKA, per germline (reference sequence). CDR3 length: 13 residues. The chain's CDR3 is CSASPWLGSPLHF. Written as DNA, the CDR3 is TGCAGTGCATCCCCGTGGCTGGGATCACCCCTCCACTTT.

The V call is TRBV29-1, the J call TRBJ2-1, with TRBD1 matching over 11 bases. In germline, CDR1 is SQVTM, CDR2 ANQGSEA. Trimming removed 6 bases from V and 10 bases from J; junction bases left unmatched: 11. The CDR3 runs 14 residues. CDR3 in DNA: TGCAGCGTCCTCGGGACAGGGGGGGAAGAAGAGCAGTTCTTC. It specifies CSVLGTGGEEEQFF.

This sequence joins TRBV25-1 and TRBJ2-5; D assignment may be TRBD1 or TRBD2 (5 bases each). The germline V and J ends were trimmed by 3 bases and 2 bases, with 10 bases remaining between them. CDR3 length: 14 residues. Looked up from germline, CDR1 is MGHDK and CDR2 is SYGVNS. The CDR3 DNA sequence: TGTGCCAGCAGTGACCCCGGGACGCAAGAGACCCAGTACTTC. Translation gives CASSDPGTQETQYF.

This clonotype was recorded at least ten times. This chain links TRBV12-3 or TRBV12-4 with TRBJ1-1, with 8 bases matching TRBD1. Trimming cost V 4 bases and J 11 bases; bases outside gene matches: 12. The CDR3 has 14 residues. In nucleotides, the CDR3 is TGTGCCAGCAGTTCATGGAGCAGCCAGGGGGCTGCTTTCTTT. Protein: CASSSWSSQGAAFF.

This clonotype was observed a handful of times. The V gene is TRBV10-1, the J gene TRBJ1-1; maybe TRBD1 (6 bases). CDR1 WNHNN and CDR2 SYGVQD come from the germline V gene (reference sequence). CDR3 length: 13 residues. Trimming pared 6 bases from V and 5 bases from J, leaving 13 bases between. In nucleotides, the CDR3 is TGCGCCAGCAGCGCCACCAGGGGAACTGAAGCTTTCTTT. Translating it yields CASSATRGTEAFF.

This clonotype was seen at least ten times. The rearrangement joins TRBV10-3 to TRBJ1-5; 8 bases are shared with TRBD1. V was pared by 4 bases and J by 11 bases, with 4 bases of the junction left unmatched. The CDR3 has 12 residues. From germline, CDR1 is ENHRY and CDR2 SYGVKD. CDR3 region: CAISVDRVTQHF. DNA for the CDR3: TGTGCCATCAGTGTGGACAGGGTAACCCAGCATTTT.

Notes on this clonotype: Here the CDR3 omits its conserved ending phenylalanine or tryptophan, so a read error is the likely source. The chain recombines TRBV10-3 with TRBJ1-2; 7 nucleotides agree with TRBD1. After removal of 8 bases from V and 4 bases from J, the junction contained 4 bases not matched to a gene. The CDR3 is 12 amino acids. The germline gives CDR1 ENHRY, CDR2 SYGVKD. The CDR3 DNA reads as TGTGCCATCGCCCGGGACAGCTATGGCTACACCGTC. Translation: CAIARDSYGYTV.

This clonotype was detected once. The chain couples TRBV20-1 to TRBJ2-5, with TRBD2 matching over 7 bases. Germline V gives CDR1 DFQATT, CDR2 SNEGSKA (reference sequence). This CDR3 has 15 amino acids. V was pared by 1 base and J by 1 base, with 6 bases of the junction left unmatched. CDR3 residues: CSARGLPGGQETQYF. The CDR3 region has the DNA TGCAGTGCTAGAGGTCTACCGGGAGGCCAAGAGACCCAGTACTTC.

Many counts were recorded for this clonotype. The CDR3, as DNA: TGTGCCAGCAGCTATAGCGGGACTGGGACGGAGACCCAGTACTTC. This encodes CASSYSGTGTETQYF. The gene calls are TRBV9 and TRBJ2-5, with TRBD2 matching 8 bases. The CDR3 totals 15 residues. CDR1 and CDR2 from the germline V gene are SGDLS and YYNGEE. The V and J ends lost 4 bases and 5 bases, in that order; junction bases with no gene match: 10.

In its sample, this clonotype was seen a few times. This chain joins TRBV6-5 and TRBJ2-7, with no clear D. V was clipped by 6 bases and J by 6 bases, with 9 bases between them. Germline V gene sequence: CDR1 MNHEY, CDR2 SVGAGI. This CDR3 region has 11 residues. CDR3 sequence: CASSGPLEQYF. In DNA, the CDR3 is TGTGCCAGCAGCGGCCCCCTCGAGCAGTACTTC.

At least ten counts were recorded for this clonotype. The chain carries TRBV29-1 and TRBJ2-2; possibly TRBD1 for D (5 bases). The CDR3 runs 14 residues. Looked up from germline, CDR1 is SQVTM and CDR2 is ANQGSEA. Trimming pared 7 bases from V and 0 bases from J, leaving 12 bases between. CDR3 nucleotides: TGCAGCGGGGGCATGGGGCCGAACACCGGGGAGCTGTTTTTT. Encoded protein: CSGGMGPNTGELFF.

In regard to this clonotype: It may be a read error: a sequence one base away is much more abundant. The chain links TRBV5-1 to TRBJ2-5; TRBD1 aligns across 8 bases. Losses at the gene ends were 6 bases for V and 7 bases for J; bases not matched to a gene: 20. Per germline, CDR1 SGHRS and CDR2 YFSETQ. This CDR3 is 17 amino acids long. The CDR3 reads CASTSLQGAGIEVTQYF. The CDR3 DNA follows: TGCGCCAGCACGTCTCTTCAGGGGGCGGGGATTGAAGTGACCCAGTACTTC.

The chain couples TRBV19 to TRBJ2-5, with a weak D call TRBD2 (5 bases). Trimming removed 4 bases from V and 2 bases from J, with 11 bases in between. Germline CDR1 is LNHDA and CDR2 is SQIVND (reference sequence). The CDR3 has 14 residues. The CDR3 coding sequence is TGTGCCAGTAGTACTCAAGGACTGCAAGAGACCCAGTACTTC. This codes for CASSTQGLQETQYF.

In nucleotides, the CDR3 is TGCAGTGCCTCTCCTGACAGTCTCACTGAAGCTTTCTTT. The encoded protein is CSASPDSLTEAFF. V usage is TRBV20-1 and J usage is TRBJ1-1; D possibly corresponds to TRBD1 (5 bases). Germline values: CDR1 DFQATT, CDR2 SNEGSKA (reference sequence). The CDR3 sequence is 13 residues long. Trimming stripped 6 bases from V and 4 bases from J, with 15 bases between.

Points on this clonotype: This may stem from a read error, because a much larger clone lies one nucleotide away. CDR3 region: CASSGAGGVSPLHF. The DNA for the CDR3 is TGTGCCAGCAGTGGGGCAGGGGGCGTCTCACCCCTCCACTTT. This chain uses TRBV2 with TRBJ1-6; 8 bases are a match to TRBD1. There are 14 residues in the CDR3. In germline, CDR1 is SNHLY, CDR2 FYNNEI. The junction had 6 bases not matched to a gene; V was cut back by 4 bases and J by 10 bases.

The chain has TRBV2 and TRBJ2-5, with 7 bases fitting TRBD1. J was trimmed by 9 bases and V by 4 bases; bases with no gene match: 11. The CDR3 is 14 residues long. From germline, CDR1 is SNHLY and CDR2 FYNNEI. The CDR3 sequence is CASSGTGGYEPQYF. The DNA for the CDR3 is TGTGCCAGCAGTGGGACAGGCGGTTATGAGCCCCAGTACTTC.

The rearrangement links TRBV20-1 to TRBJ1-1; D is uncertain. The CDR3 loop spans 11 amino acids. CDR1 is DFQATT, CDR2 SNEGSKA, per germline (reference sequence). V lost 1 base and J lost 11, with 11 bases in between. CDR3 region: CSARVGVFAFF. The CDR3 DNA follows: TGCAGTGCTAGAGTTGGTGTATTTGCTTTCTTT.

V usage is TRBV6-2 or TRBV6-3 and J usage is TRBJ2-1; 8 nucleotides align to TRBD2. CDR1 and CDR2 (germline): MNHEY, SVGEGT. J lost 9 bases, V lost 2 bases, and 9 bases had no gene match. The CDR3 contains 15 residues. The CDR3 sequence is CASSYGPGGMGEQFF. The CDR3 coding sequence is TGTGCCAGCAGTTACGGGCCGGGAGGGATGGGTGAGCAGTTCTTC.

This clonotype showed up many times. J is TRBJ2-2 and V is TRBV19; 11 positions match TRBD2. The CDR3 totals 17 residues. Per the germline V gene, CDR1 is LNHDA and CDR2 is SQIVND (reference sequence). V dropped 2 bases and J dropped 2; count of bases not matched to a gene: 4. In DNA, the CDR3 is TGTGCCAGTAGTATACACACTAGCGGGAGAAACACCGGGGAGCTGTTTTTT. Its protein is CASSIHTSGRNTGELFF.

The chain employs TRBV15 and TRBJ2-7; weak D call: TRBD2 (6 bases). CDR3 size: 14 residues. Germline CDR1 is LNHNV and CDR2 is YYDKDF (reference sequence). V was trimmed by 4 bases and J by 8 bases, leaving 18 bases between them. The CDR3 region has the DNA TGTGCCACCAGCAAGGGGACTGATCTACGTAAGCAGTACTTC. Protein product: CATSKGTDLRKQYF.

This clonotype was detected ten times or more. The V gene is TRBV10-3, the J gene TRBJ2-7; no firm D call. This CDR3 is 16 amino acids long. V was shortened by 0 bases and J by 0 bases, with 12 bases between the two germline ends. Germline assignment: CDR1 ENHRY and CDR2 SYGVKD. The CDR3 DNA reads TGTGCCATCAGTGAGTCCGCGACAAGGAGCTCCTACGAGCAGTACTTC. Translating gives CAISESATRSSYEQYF.

The genes are TRBV9 and TRBJ2-6, with unresolved D. The ends were cut back, 0 bases at V and 2 bases at J, with 6 bases in the middle. Germline V gene lookup returns CDR1 SGDLS and CDR2 YYNGEE. This CDR3 contains 15 residues. DNA of the CDR3: TGTGCCAGCAGCGTAGGAGATGCTGGGGCCAACGTCCTGACTTTC. It yields the protein CASSVGDAGANVLTF.

The chain couples TRBV6-5 to TRBJ2-5, with 10 bases matching TRBD2. There are 14 residues in the CDR3. Unmatched junction bases numbered 6, after V lost 7 bases and J lost 4 bases. Germline V CDR1 and CDR2: MNHEY, SVGAGI. In DNA, the CDR3 is TGTGCCAGCATGCGAGCGGGGGGGAGAGAGACCCAGTACTTC. This gives the protein CASMRAGGRETQYF.

V and J are TRBV2 and TRBJ2-5; 7 bases match TRBD2. With V trimmed by 3 bases and J by 5 bases, 9 bases remained unmatched. Germline V gene lookup returns CDR1 SNHLY and CDR2 FYNNEI. There are 15 residues in the CDR3. CDR3 DNA: TGTGCCAGCAGTGACCCGGGGAGGGGAGGGGAGACCCAGTACTTC. Protein sequence: CASSDPGRGGETQYF. Full variable domain (outside the CDR3, taken from reference TRBV2 and TRBJ2-5): EPEVTQTPSHQVTQMGQEVILRCVPISNHLYFYWYRQILGQKVEFLVSFYNNEISEKSEIFDDQFSVERPDGSNFTLKIRSTKLEDSAMYFCASSDPGRGGETQYFGPGTRLLVL.

The gene calls are TRBV24-1 and TRBJ2-5; 8 bases agree with TRBD1. The junction had 15 bases not matched to a gene; V was cut back by 4 bases and J by 9 bases. The CDR3 is 16 amino acids. The germline gives CDR1 KGHDR, CDR2 SFDVKD. DNA of the CDR3: TGTGCCACCAGTGACCCCCGACAGGGGCCAGGTCAGCCCCAGTACTTC. This translates into CATSDPRQGPGQPQYF.

A single count supports this clonotype. The CDR3 coding sequence is TGCAGTGCCCCCAAACGGGTTAACACCGGGACCCAGTACTTC. It yields the protein CSAPKRVNTGTQYF. This chain uses TRBV20-1 with TRBJ2-5; D is undetermined. Germline V gives CDR1 DFQATT, CDR2 SNEGSKA (reference sequence). The germline V and J ends were trimmed by 6 bases and 7 bases, with 21 bases remaining between them. The CDR3 length is 14 residues.